These T cell receptor beta chains were read from a single sample in a study of blood T cell repertoires in COVID-19. The data were produced by immunoSEQ multiplex PCR, yet TCRdb's version contains in-frame clones alone and is incomplete. The sample shows approximately 100,000 clones, 86% of them seen only once. Sequenced material: peripheral blood. These receptors were collected from a man in his fifties with acute or convalescent COVID-19. CDR3s include the opening cysteine and the closing phenylalanine or tryptophan. Fields, in order: V gene, D gene, J gene, clone size, CDR3 protein, CDR3 DNA. A D gene is named only where the DNA matches it firmly. Clone size appears in some rows only: once, few, many, or a class for an expanded clone.

v_gene: TRBV6-5
d_gene: -
j_gene: TRBJ1-1
abundance: -
CDR3aa: CASRTLGNTEAFF
CDR3nt: TGTGCCAGCAGGACTCTTGGCAACACTGAAGCTTTCTTT

v_gene: TRBV11-2
d_gene: -
j_gene: TRBJ1-3
abundance: -
CDR3aa: CASSFEGADRNTIYF
CDR3nt: TGTGCCAGCAGCTTCGAAGGCGCGGATAGAAACACCATATATTTT

v_gene: TRBV5-1
d_gene: TRBD2
j_gene: TRBJ2-1
abundance: -
CDR3aa: CASSFPWTSGANNEQFF
CDR3nt: TGCGCCAGCAGCTTCCCTTGGACTAGCGGGGCCAACAATGAGCAGTTCTTC

v_gene: TRBV11-2
d_gene: -
j_gene: TRBJ2-3
abundance: -
CDR3aa: CASSSWGGGFSMPDTQYF
CDR3nt: TGTGCCAGCAGCTCGTGGGGAGGCGGGTTTAGTATGCCAGATACGCAGTATTTT

v_gene: TRBV3-1/TRBV3-2
d_gene: TRBD2
j_gene: TRBJ2-4
abundance: -
CDR3aa: CASRPSGAPKNIQYF
CDR3nt: TGTGCCAGCAGGCCTAGCGGGGCCCCCAAAAACATTCAGTACTTC

v_gene: TRBV9
d_gene: -
j_gene: TRBJ2-3
abundance: few
CDR3aa: CASSGTGFETDTQYF
CDR3nt: TGTGCCAGCAGCGGAACAGGGTTTGAAACAGATACGCAGTATTTT

v_gene: TRBV19
d_gene: -
j_gene: TRBJ1-4
abundance: once
CDR3aa: CASNQERGGKLFF
CDR3nt: TGTGCCAGTAACCAAGAGAGAGGAGGAAAACTGTTTTTT

v_gene: TRBV4-1
d_gene: TRBD2
j_gene: TRBJ2-1
abundance: -
CDR3aa: CASRRAGTRGNEQFF
CDR3nt: TGCGCCAGCAGACGCGCCGGGACTAGGGGGAATGAGCAGTTCTTC

v_gene: TRBV9
d_gene: -
j_gene: TRBJ1-1
abundance: -
CDR3aa: CASSGQVGNTEAFF
CDR3nt: TGTGCCAGCAGCGGACAGGTGGGGAACACTGAAGCTTTCTTT

v_gene: TRBV5-4
d_gene: TRBD1
j_gene: TRBJ1-2
abundance: -
CDR3aa: CASSSLRDRSFYGYTF
CDR3nt: TGTGCCAGCAGCAGCCTCCGGGACAGAAGTTTCTATGGCTACACCTTC

v_gene: TRBV5-4
d_gene: TRBD2
j_gene: TRBJ2-3
abundance: -
CDR3aa: CASTIAGGADTQYF
CDR3nt: TGTGCCAGCACCATAGCGGGAGGCGCAGATACGCAGTATTTT

v_gene: TRBV3-1/TRBV3-2
d_gene: -
j_gene: TRBJ1-5
abundance: -
CDR3aa: CASSQEGSGSLGQPQHF
CDR3nt: TGTGCCAGCAGCCAAGAGGGTTCGGGGAGTCTTGGTCAGCCCCAGCATTTT

v_gene: TRBV6-5
d_gene: TRBD1
j_gene: TRBJ1-5
abundance: -
CDR3aa: CASSPDRGPAQPQHF
CDR3nt: TGTGCCAGCAGTCCCGACAGGGGGCCGGCTCAGCCCCAGCATTTT

v_gene: TRBV30
d_gene: TRBD1
j_gene: TRBJ2-4
abundance: -
CDR3aa: CAWTQGVSAKNIQYF
CDR3nt: TGTGCCTGGACCCAGGGGGTTTCAGCCAAAAACATTCAGTACTTC

v_gene: TRBV9
d_gene: -
j_gene: TRBJ2-1
abundance: -
CDR3aa: CASSVDPLPDEQFF
CDR3nt: TGTGCCAGCAGCGTAGACCCCCTCCCGGATGAGCAGTTCTTC

v_gene: TRBV5-1
d_gene: TRBD2
j_gene: TRBJ2-2
abundance: -
CDR3aa: CASSLSRAGGIGELFF
CDR3nt: TGCGCCAGCAGCTTGTCGAGAGCGGGGGGCATCGGGGAGCTGTTTTTT

v_gene: TRBV18
d_gene: TRBD2
j_gene: TRBJ2-1
abundance: -
CDR3aa: CASSPRTSGFLYNEQFF
CDR3nt: TGTGCCAGCTCACCTCGGACTAGCGGGTTCCTCTACAATGAGCAGTTCTTC

v_gene: TRBV18
d_gene: -
j_gene: TRBJ2-1
abundance: -
CDR3aa: CASSPPRGNNEQFF
CDR3nt: TGTGCCAGCTCACCACCGCGGGGCAACAATGAGCAGTTCTTC

v_gene: TRBV21-1
d_gene: -
j_gene: TRBJ1-2
abundance: many
CDR3aa: CASSKVGRNYGYTF
CDR3nt: TGTGCCAGCAGCAAAGTGGGCAGGAACTATGGCTACACCTTC

v_gene: TRBV5-8
d_gene: TRBD2
j_gene: TRBJ2-1
abundance: -
CDR3aa: CASSPGPSSGMGWVNEQFF
CDR3nt: TGTGCCAGCAGCCCAGGCCCATCTAGCGGGATGGGGTGGGTCAATGAGCAGTTCTTC

v_gene: TRBV19
d_gene: TRBD2
j_gene: TRBJ2-7
abundance: -
CDR3aa: CASSRSGSSYEQYF
CDR3nt: TGTGCCAGTAGTCGTAGCGGGAGTTCCTACGAGCAGTACTTC

v_gene: TRBV14
d_gene: -
j_gene: TRBJ1-1
abundance: -
CDR3aa: CASSSGLPAEAFF
CDR3nt: TGTGCCAGCAGTTCCGGTCTTCCGGCTGAAGCTTTCTTT

v_gene: TRBV28
d_gene: -
j_gene: TRBJ1-1
abundance: -
CDR3aa: CASSTRYTEAFF
CDR3nt: TGTGCCAGCAGTACAAGATACACTGAAGCTTTCTTT

v_gene: TRBV11-3
d_gene: -
j_gene: TRBJ2-7
abundance: once
CDR3aa: CASSSNPTSSLYEQYF
CDR3nt: TGTGCCAGCAGCTCAAACCCAACTAGCTCATTGTACGAGCAGTACTTC

v_gene: TRBV5-6
d_gene: -
j_gene: TRBJ1-6
abundance: -
CDR3aa: CASRGRGRNSPLHF
CDR3nt: TGTGCCAGCAGGGGGAGGGGCCGAAATTCACCCCTCCACTTT

v_gene: TRBV18
d_gene: -
j_gene: TRBJ2-1
abundance: -
CDR3aa: CASSPIRGPNEQFF
CDR3nt: TGTGCCAGCTCACCAATTAGGGGCCCCAATGAGCAGTTCTTC

v_gene: TRBV7-6
d_gene: TRBD2
j_gene: TRBJ2-3
abundance: -
CDR3aa: CASSASGGGSTDTQYF
CDR3nt: TGTGCCAGCAGTGCTAGCGGGGGGGGGAGCACAGATACGCAGTATTTT

v_gene: TRBV11-3
d_gene: -
j_gene: TRBJ1-1
abundance: -
CDR3aa: CASSSYGGHAFF
CDR3nt: TGTGCCAGCAGCTCATACGGGGGGCACGCTTTCTTT

v_gene: TRBV19
d_gene: TRBD1
j_gene: TRBJ2-7
abundance: -
CDR3aa: CASKDRDEQYF
CDR3nt: TGTGCCAGCAAAGACAGGGACGAGCAGTACTTC

v_gene: TRBV28
d_gene: -
j_gene: TRBJ2-1
abundance: few
CDR3aa: CASGRPSPYNEQFF
CDR3nt: TGTGCCAGCGGCCGCCCTTCTCCCTACAATGAGCAGTTCTTC

v_gene: TRBV10-2
d_gene: -
j_gene: TRBJ1-5
abundance: -
CDR3aa: CASSESDPLRQPQHF
CDR3nt: TGCGCCAGCAGTGAGTCGGATCCGCTGCGGCAGCCCCAGCATTTT

v_gene: TRBV2
d_gene: TRBD1
j_gene: TRBJ1-5
abundance: -
CDR3aa: CASRTDRGGNQPQHF
CDR3nt: TGTGCCAGCAGGACAGACAGGGGGGGCAATCAGCCCCAGCATTTT

v_gene: TRBV11-3
d_gene: -
j_gene: TRBJ1-4
abundance: once
CDR3aa: CASSQGSRTTNEKLFF
CDR3nt: TGTGCCAGCAGCCAGGGGTCGAGAACAACTAATGAAAAACTGTTTTTT

v_gene: TRBV5-1
d_gene: -
j_gene: TRBJ1-2
abundance: few
CDR3aa: CASSLHRGSYTF
CDR3nt: TGCGCCAGCAGCCTGCATCGGGGGAGCTACACCTTC

v_gene: TRBV11-2
d_gene: -
j_gene: TRBJ1-4
abundance: -
CDR3aa: CASSADRATNEKLFF
CDR3nt: TGTGCCAGCAGCGCCGACAGAGCCACTAATGAAAAACTGTTTTTT

v_gene: TRBV3-1/TRBV3-2
d_gene: TRBD2
j_gene: TRBJ2-5
abundance: -
CDR3aa: CASSQETSGTQETQYF
CDR3nt: TGTGCCAGCAGCCAAGAGACTAGCGGAACCCAAGAGACCCAGTACTTC

v_gene: TRBV27
d_gene: TRBD2
j_gene: TRBJ2-3
abundance: -
CDR3aa: CASSTAGAPTDTQYF
CDR3nt: TGTGCCAGCAGCACAGCGGGAGCGCCGACAGATACGCAGTATTTT

v_gene: TRBV15
d_gene: -
j_gene: TRBJ2-3
abundance: -
CDR3aa: CATSSAAWGQDTQYF
CDR3nt: TGTGCCACCAGCAGCGCCGCTTGGGGCCAGGATACGCAGTATTTT

v_gene: TRBV7-9
d_gene: TRBD2
j_gene: TRBJ2-7
abundance: -
CDR3aa: CASSSHGTSRRYF
CDR3nt: TGTGCCAGCAGCTCGCATGGGACTAGCCGCCGATACTTC

v_gene: TRBV3-1/TRBV3-2
d_gene: -
j_gene: TRBJ1-2
abundance: -
CDR3aa: CASSQAHYGYTF
CDR3nt: TGTGCCAGCAGCCAAGCTCACTATGGCTACACCTTC

v_gene: TRBV5-1
d_gene: -
j_gene: TRBJ2-7
abundance: -
CDR3aa: CASSLPLQGEQYF
CDR3nt: TGCGCCAGCAGCTTGCCCCTACAGGGCGAGCAGTACTTC

v_gene: TRBV3-1/TRBV3-2
d_gene: -
j_gene: TRBJ2-2
abundance: -
CDR3aa: CASSSYTGELFF
CDR3nt: TGTGCCAGCAGTAGCTACACCGGGGAGCTGTTTTTT

v_gene: TRBV11-2
d_gene: -
j_gene: TRBJ2-3
abundance: -
CDR3aa: CASSSGIPIPDTQYF
CDR3nt: TGTGCCAGCAGCTCGGGTATTCCTATCCCAGATACGCAGTATTTT

v_gene: TRBV15
d_gene: -
j_gene: TRBJ2-3
abundance: -
CDR3aa: CATSRGTTGTDTQYF
CDR3nt: TGTGCCACCAGCAGAGGTACCACGGGCACAGATACGCAGTATTTT

v_gene: TRBV19
d_gene: -
j_gene: TRBJ2-4
abundance: once
CDR3aa: CASSIGPLRTTGGKNIQYF
CDR3nt: TGTGCCAGTAGTATCGGGCCCTTAAGGACTACAGGTGGCAAAAACATTCAGTACTTC

v_gene: TRBV4-2
d_gene: -
j_gene: TRBJ2-3
abundance: -
CDR3aa: CASSQGYYPSTDTQYF
CDR3nt: TGTGCCAGCAGCCAAGGTTACTACCCTAGCACAGATACGCAGTATTTT

v_gene: TRBV5-5
d_gene: TRBD1
j_gene: TRBJ2-1
abundance: -
CDR3aa: CASNPNPGQGYNEQFF
CDR3nt: TGTGCCAGCAACCCAAACCCGGGACAGGGCTACAATGAGCAGTTCTTC

v_gene: TRBV2
d_gene: -
j_gene: TRBJ1-2
abundance: -
CDR3aa: CASSARSGYTF
CDR3nt: TGTGCCAGCAGTGCAAGGAGTGGCTACACCTTC

v_gene: TRBV6-5
d_gene: TRBD2
j_gene: TRBJ2-7
abundance: once
CDR3aa: CASSQSSGRTEQYF
CDR3nt: TGTGCCAGCAGTCAGTCTAGCGGGAGGACAGAGCAGTACTTC

v_gene: TRBV18
d_gene: -
j_gene: TRBJ2-7
abundance: -
CDR3aa: CASSPRLTYEQYF
CDR3nt: TGTGCCAGCTCACCAAGACTGACCTACGAGCAGTACTTC

v_gene: TRBV5-1
d_gene: TRBD2
j_gene: TRBJ2-3
abundance: -
CDR3aa: CASSSGLAVTDTQYF
CDR3nt: TGCGCCAGCAGCTCCGGACTAGCGGTCACAGATACGCAGTATTTT

v_gene: TRBV19
d_gene: TRBD1
j_gene: TRBJ1-2
abundance: -
CDR3aa: CASSRAQGTGYGYTF
CDR3nt: TGTGCCAGTAGTAGGGCACAGGGGACGGGCTATGGCTACACCTTC

v_gene: TRBV5-6
d_gene: TRBD2
j_gene: TRBJ2-5
abundance: -
CDR3aa: CASSRGLAGEAQYF
CDR3nt: TGTGCCAGCAGCCGCGGACTAGCGGGAGAAGCCCAGTACTTC